The source of this T cell receptor beta chain is a study of T cell changes during pregnancy in multiple sclerosis. V lost 5 bases to trimming and J lost 4 bases, with 5 bases between them. The CDR3 spans 11 residues. CDR1 MNHEY and CDR2 SVGAGI come from the germline V gene. Repertoires were generated with immunoSEQ multiplex PCR, while TCRdb's copy carries only in-frame clones and drops some. The data show some 38,000 clones, around 90% seen once. The sequence was obtained from a female donor in good health, enrolled as a control in a pregnancy study. The chain couples TRBV6-5 to TRBJ1-1; D may be TRBD1 (5 bases). The starting material was CD4+ T cells from peripheral blood mononuclear cells, obtained after pregnancy. The CDR3 sequence: CASSQGTEAFF. The CDR3 nucleotides are TGTGCCAGCAGTCAGGGCACTGAAGCTTTCTTT.